This T cell receptor (beta chain) was identified in a study of T cell repertoires in cytomegalovirus infection. Study at large: Indicated by public TCR beta signatures were CMV infection and matching HLA type.

This CDR3 spans 14 amino acids. The junction had 9 bases not matched to a gene; V was cut back by 6 bases and J by 7 bases. TCRdb fed the reads into MiXCR, producing one record per CDR3 protein. The sample shows fewer than 400,000 distinct CDR3 sequences, approximately 18% of them seen only once. The sequenced material came from PBMCs. This receptor was identified in a human donor in good health (CMV status not recorded). Some clones in this sample may be carry-over from other donors' samples. V is TRBV12-3 or TRBV12-4 and J is TRBJ2-1; TRBD1 aligns across 7 bases. This chain's CDR3 is CASSKTGWENEQFF. The CDR3 region has the DNA TGTGCCAGCAGCAAGACAGGGTGGGAAAATGAGCAGTTCTTC.